The rows below give T cell receptor beta chains drawn from one sample of a study of blood T cell repertoires in COVID-19. Data came from immunoSEQ multiplex PCR; TCRdb stores just in-frame clones and leaves some out. The sample has 200,000 to 250,000 clones, around 83% seen once; the top ten hold approximately 5%. The sequencing input was peripheral blood. The origin of the receptors is a woman in her 70s with COVID-19, enrolled during active disease. The CDR3 runs from the conserved cysteine through the conserved F or W. D genes are given only for firm matches. Size values are once, few and many counts, or a class for expanded clones, and some rows have none.

d_gene | j_gene | abundance | v_gene | CDR3aa | CDR3nt
TRBD2 | TRBJ2-7 | - | TRBV7-3 | CASSTLGTSSYEQYF | TGTGCCAGCAGCACTCTCGGGACTAGCTCCTACGAGCAGTACTTC
TRBD1 | TRBJ2-3 | - | TRBV18 | CASSPITDRGGADTQYF | TGTGCCAGCTCACCAATAACGGACAGGGGAGGGGCAGATACGCAGTATTTT
- | TRBJ2-2 | - | TRBV24-1 | CATSDGRPEKLFF | TGTGCCACCAGTGATGGCAGGCCGGAAAAGCTGTTTTTT
- | TRBJ2-1 | - | TRBV6-5 | CASSLTGTLSYNEQFF | TGTGCCAGCAGTTTAACCGGGACTCTCTCCTACAATGAGCAGTTCTTC
- | TRBJ1-2 | - | TRBV5-1 | CASSLGAGYGYTF | TGCGCCAGCAGCTTGGGGGCAGGATATGGCTACACCTTC
TRBD1 | TRBJ1-5 | - | TRBV7-6 | CASSPGTVNQPQHF | TGTGCCAGCAGCCCTGGGACAGTAAATCAGCCCCAGCATTTT
TRBD1 | TRBJ1-2 | - | TRBV19 | CASSEAGTGDYGYTF | TGTGCCAGTAGTGAAGCCGGGACAGGGGACTATGGCTACACCTTC
TRBD1 | TRBJ2-3 | - | TRBV28 | CASSRAGQGPTDTQYF | TGTGCCAGCAGTCGTGCGGGACAGGGGCCCACAGATACGCAGTATTTT
TRBD1 | TRBJ1-1 | - | TRBV28 | CASSTLSGGGEAFF | TGTGCCAGCAGTACCCTTTCAGGGGGCGGGGAAGCTTTCTTT
TRBD2 | TRBJ2-7 | - | TRBV27 | CASSLIAGGPYEQYF | TGTGCCAGCAGTTTGATAGCGGGAGGCCCCTACGAGCAGTACTTC
TRBD2 | TRBJ2-2 | - | TRBV4-2 | CASSQLTSGRNTGELFF | TGTGCCAGCAGCCAACTAACTAGCGGGAGGAACACCGGGGAGCTGTTTTTT
TRBD2 | TRBJ2-7 | - | TRBV20-1 | CSASYRGGTYEQYF | TGCAGTGCTAGTTACCGGGGGGGGACCTACGAGCAGTACTTC
TRBD1 | TRBJ2-5 | - | TRBV7-9 | CASSRGQGTQETQYF | TGTGCCAGCAGCCGGGGACAGGGCACCCAAGAGACCCAGTACTTC
TRBD2 | TRBJ2-7 | - | TRBV6-5 | CASRPSGSYEQYF | TGTGCCAGCAGACCTAGCGGGAGCTACGAGCAGTACTTC
TRBD1 | TRBJ2-1 | - | TRBV5-1 | CASSPGTGGVEQFF | TGCGCCAGCAGCCCGGGGACAGGGGGCGTCGAGCAGTTCTTC
- | TRBJ2-7 | - | TRBV10-3 | CAISQTSSYEQYF | TGTGCCATCTCCCAGACTAGCTCCTACGAGCAGTACTTC
- | TRBJ1-1 | - | TRBV6-1 | CASSEPGLGTEAFF | TGTGCCAGCAGTGAACCAGGGTTGGGGACTGAAGCTTTCTTT
- | TRBJ1-2 | - | TRBV4-3 | CASSQYSGARLYGYTF | TGCGCCAGCAGCCAATACTCAGGGGCTCGGCTATATGGCTACACCTTC
TRBD2 | TRBJ2-3 | - | TRBV9 | CASSVIAGATDTQYF | TGTGCCAGCAGCGTTATAGCGGGGGCCACAGATACGCAGTATTTT
- | TRBJ2-5 | - | TRBV27 | CASSPGGYMETQYF | TGTGCCAGCTCCCCGGGCGGGTATATGGAGACCCAGTACTTC
- | TRBJ1-2 | once | TRBV27 | CASSLSAVDNYGYTF | TGTGCCAGCAGTTTATCGGCAGTTGATAACTATGGCTACACCTTC
TRBD1 | TRBJ2-7 | - | TRBV19 | CASSQQRFGQGTPYEQYF | TGTGCCAGTAGTCAACAGCGTTTTGGACAGGGGACACCCTACGAGCAGTACTTC
- | TRBJ1-5 | - | TRBV18 | CASSEGFNQPQHF | TGTGCCAGCTCGGAGGGGTTCAATCAGCCCCAGCATTTT
TRBD1 | TRBJ1-4 | - | TRBV9 | CASSARGDGEKLFF | TGTGCCAGCAGCGCCAGGGGGGATGGGGAAAAACTGTTTTTT
- | TRBJ2-7 | - | TRBV18 | CASSPGGKQAYEQYF | TGTGCCAGCTCACCAGGGGGGAAACAGGCCTACGAGCAGTACTTC
TRBD2 | TRBJ2-7 | - | TRBV2 | CASSDVTGTTYEQYF | TGTGCCAGCAGTGACGTGACCGGGACTACCTACGAGCAGTACTTC
TRBD1 | TRBJ1-1 | - | TRBV19 | CASSAGAGGTSTEAFF | TGTGCCAGTAGTGCTGGGGCAGGGGGAACGAGCACTGAAGCTTTCTTT
TRBD2 | TRBJ2-2 | - | TRBV18 | CASSLTSGRNTGELFF | TGTGCCAGCTCTCTAACTAGCGGGAGGAACACCGGGGAGCTGTTTTTT
- | TRBJ1-1 | - | TRBV7-9 | CASSSTRTGNTEAFF | TGTGCCAGCAGCTCTACAAGAACAGGGAACACTGAAGCTTTCTTT
- | TRBJ1-6 | - | TRBV2 | CASSEWGRGNSPLHF | TGTGCCAGCAGTGAATGGGGGAGGGGAAATTCACCCCTCCACTTT
TRBD2 | TRBJ2-1 | - | TRBV7-2 | CASSLGGSGRREFF | TGTGCCAGCAGCTTAGGCGGTAGCGGGAGGCGGGAGTTCTTC
- | TRBJ1-2 | - | TRBV5-8 | CASSLAGTNYGYTF | TGTGCCAGCAGCTTGGCCGGGACAAACTATGGCTACACCTTC
TRBD1 | TRBJ1-6 | once | TRBV28 | CASSPLGGSKSSYNSPLHF | TGTGCCAGCAGTCCCCTAGGGGGCTCAAAGAGCTCCTATAATTCACCCCTCCACTTT
- | TRBJ1-2 | - | TRBV9 | CASSVVGPDGYTF | TGTGCCAGCAGCGTAGTTGGTCCGGATGGCTACACCTTC
TRBD1 | TRBJ1-6 | - | TRBV7-2 | CASSLDRGNSPLHF | TGTGCCAGCAGCTTGGACAGGGGAAATTCACCCCTCCACTTT
TRBD1 | TRBJ1-3 | - | TRBV5-5 | CASSLARTGDISGNTIYF | TGTGCCAGCAGCTTGGCCCGGACAGGGGATATTTCTGGAAACACCATATATTTT
- | TRBJ2-2 | - | TRBV19 | CASSLTATGELFF | TGTGCCAGTAGTTTGACAGCCACCGGGGAGCTGTTTTTT
- | TRBJ1-2 | - | TRBV30 | CACQGGGSYTF | TGTGCCTGTCAGGGCGGTGGAAGCTACACCTTC
TRBD1 | TRBJ2-2 | - | TRBV28 | CASSPSGQGDTGELFF | TGTGCCAGCAGTCCATCGGGACAGGGGGACACCGGGGAGCTGTTTTTT
- | TRBJ2-5 | - | TRBV19 | CASSIWGPMAPQETQYF | TGTGCCAGTAGTATCTGGGGCCCCATGGCGCCGCAAGAGACCCAGTACTTC
TRBD2 | TRBJ2-7 | - | TRBV19 | CASSMGLAGREQYF | TGTGCCAGTAGTATGGGACTAGCAGGGCGCGAGCAGTACTTC
- | TRBJ1-1 | - | TRBV28 | CASSPPFPLAAFF | TGTGCCAGCAGCCCACCTTTTCCGTTGGCAGCTTTCTTT
- | TRBJ1-2 | - | TRBV28 | CASTPTSPGGAASGYTF | TGTGCCAGCACCCCAACCTCTCCGGGGGGCGCTGCTTCTGGCTACACCTTC
- | TRBJ2-1 | - | TRBV29-1 | CSVDSSRDEQFF | TGCAGCGTTGATTCTAGTCGGGATGAGCAGTTCTTC
- | TRBJ2-5 | - | TRBV12-3/TRBV12-4 | CASSLQRLGTQYF | TGTGCCAGCAGTTTACAGAGGTTGGGGACCCAGTACTTC
- | TRBJ2-2 | - | TRBV7-9 | CASSHRASLNTGELFF | TGTGCCAGCAGCCACAGGGCTAGCTTGAACACCGGGGAGCTGTTTTTT
- | TRBJ1-1 | - | TRBV6-5 | CASSPPAGVNTEAFF | TGTGCCAGCAGTCCCCCCGCGGGGGTGAACACTGAAGCTTTCTTT
- | TRBJ2-2 | - | TRBV18 | CASSPQAETNTGELFF | TGTGCCAGCTCACCCCAAGCGGAAACGAACACCGGGGAGCTGTTTTTT
TRBD2 | TRBJ2-7 | - | TRBV7-2 | CASSPSRTSPNEQYF | TGTGCCAGCAGCCCATCCCGGACTAGCCCAAACGAGCAGTACTTC